This entry lists 32 T cell receptor beta chains sequenced from one sample in a study of blood T cell repertoires in COVID-19. Here immunoSEQ multiplex PCR was the method, and the copy in TCRdb shows in-frame clones only, minus some. The sample lists approximately 150,000 clones, over 80% occurring once. Sample: PBMCs or T cells enriched from blood (not recorded which). The receptors were sampled from a woman aged 40 to 50 who had recovered from COVID-19.

The chain joins TRBV12-3 or TRBV12-4 to TRBJ1-2; possible D gene TRBD1, 5 bases. V shed 2 bases and J shed 12 bases, with 16 bases lying between them. The CDR3 covers 13 residues. The CDR3 DNA follows: TGTGCCAGCAGTTTAAGGATCACAGGAATCCACACCTTC. This encodes CASSLRITGIHTF.

This chain connects TRBV3-1 (or the pseudogene TRBV3-2) to TRBJ1-3; D gene ambiguous. The germline V gene has CDR1 LGHDT and CDR2 YNNKEL (reference sequence). V lost 3 bases and J 4 bases, leaving 13 bases between the germline ends. The length of the CDR3 is 15 residues. The CDR3 loop reads CASSQDRSAGNTIYF. CDR3 sequence (DNA): TGTGCCAGCAGCCAGGATCGGAGCGCCGGAAACACCATATATTTT.

This clone was observed once. The V gene is TRBV7-9, the J gene TRBJ1-4; perhaps TRBD1 as D (6 bases). Germline values: CDR1 SEHNR, CDR2 FQNEAQ (reference sequence). The CDR3 has 15 amino acids. V was pared by 3 bases and J by 8 bases, with 16 bases between. CDR3 region: CASSFGQQAWEKLFF. CDR3 nucleotide sequence: TGTGCCAGCAGCTTCGGACAGCAAGCATGGGAAAAACTGTTTTTT.

This sequence joins TRBV6-5 and TRBJ2-5; 7 bases match TRBD2. V was clipped by 7 bases and J by 1 base; unmatched bases: 9. Germline V gene lookup returns CDR1 MNHEY and CDR2 SVGAGI. The CDR3 covers 15 residues. In nucleotides, the CDR3 is TGTGCCAGCACGTATCGGGCGGGAGTCCAAGAGACCCAGTACTTC. This translates into CASTYRAGVQETQYF.

The chain is built from TRBV6-1 and TRBJ1-3; possible D gene TRBD1, 6 bases. Germline CDR1 and CDR2: MNHNS and SASEGT. The germline V and J ends were trimmed by 1 base and 4 bases, with 8 bases remaining between them. This CDR3 region has 14 residues. The CDR3 DNA is TGTGCCAGCAGTGAAGGACAGGCGGGAAACACCATATATTTT. Its protein product is CASSEGQAGNTIYF.

This chain uses TRBV4-2 with TRBJ2-2, with 9 nucleotides matching TRBD2. The CDR3 runs 15 residues. Trimming at V came to 4 bases and at J to 3 bases, leaving 3 bases not matched to a gene. Looked up from germline, CDR1 is LGHNA and CDR2 is YNFKEQ. The CDR3 sequence: CASSPGTSHTGELFF. The CDR3 bases are TGTGCCAGCAGCCCCGGGACTAGCCACACCGGGGAGCTGTTTTTT.

The chain has TRBV5-1 and TRBJ1-1; D ambiguous. Trimming left V 3 bases short and J 8 bases short, with 17 bases between. The CDR3 has 14 amino acids. Germline CDR1 is SGHRS and CDR2 is YFSETQ. Here the CDR3 DNA reads TGCGCCAGCAGCTACGAGCGGGGAACTGTGGAAGCTTTCTTT. This codes for CASSYERGTVEAFF.

The chain couples TRBV27 to TRBJ2-1; possibly TRBD2 for D (6 bases). Germline values: CDR1 MNHEY, CDR2 SMNVEV (reference sequence). V lost 6 bases and J 6 bases, leaving 15 bases between the germline ends. The CDR3 sequence is 14 residues long. CDR3 region: CASRFSGDFNEQFF. The CDR3 bases are TGTGCCAGCAGGTTTAGCGGAGACTTCAATGAGCAGTTCTTC.

V usage is TRBV18 and J usage is TRBJ1-3, with 7 bases matching TRBD1. CDR1 is KGHSH, CDR2 LQKENI, per germline. The CDR3 contains 17 residues. The V and J ends lost 4 bases and 1 base, in that order; junction bases with no gene match: 10. The CDR3 DNA sequence: TGTGCCAGCTCACGGTCAGGGGGAGCGGAATCTGGAAACACCATATATTTT. It translates to CASSRSGGAESGNTIYF. Drawing the rest from reference TRBV18 and TRBJ1-3, the complete variable domain is NAGVMQNPRHLVRRRGQEARLRCSPMKGHSHVYWYRQLPEEGLKFMVYLQKENIIDESGMPKERFSAEFPKEGPSILRIQQVVRGDSAAYFCASSRSGGAESGNTIYFGEGSWLTVV.

The table lists this clone with a count of one. J is TRBJ1-2 and V is TRBV25-1; 10 positions agree with TRBD1. The CDR3 sequence is 16 residues long. Germline CDR1 MGHDK, CDR2 SYGVNS. Trimming took 1 base from V and 4 from J; bases not matched to a gene: 6. DNA for the CDR3: TGTGCCAGCAGTGAATCGCCGGGACAGGGGCCCTATGGCTACACCTTC. Its translation: CASSESPGQGPYGYTF.

This sequence joins TRBV5-1 and TRBJ2-1; D remains unclear. CDR3 length: 14 amino acids. Germline V lookup: CDR1 SGHRS, CDR2 YFSETQ. With 6 bases removed from V and 5 bases from J, the gap between germline ends came to 15 bases. As DNA, the CDR3 is TGCGCCAGCACGATTGAAAACAGTCACAATGAGCAGTTCTTC. The encoded protein is CASTIENSHNEQFF.

The chain carries TRBV10-2 and TRBJ1-5; TRBD1 might be the D (6 bases). With 6 bases removed from V and 0 bases from J, the gap between germline ends came to 9 bases. This CDR3 spans 14 amino acids. CDR1 WSHSY and CDR2 SAAADI come from the germline V gene. This CDR3 reads CASRGGDSNQPQHF. The DNA of the CDR3 is TGCGCCAGCAGAGGGGGTGATAGCAATCAGCCCCAGCATTTT.

The chain carries TRBV3-1 (or the pseudogene TRBV3-2) and TRBJ2-1, with TRBD2 as a possible D gene (6 bases). V was clipped by 1 base and J by 3 bases, with 13 bases between them. Germline CDR1 and CDR2: LGHDT and YNNKEL (reference sequence). The length of the CDR3 is 16 residues. The CDR3 region is CASSQGMEGNYNEQFF. The DNA of the CDR3 is TGTGCCAGCAGCCAAGGGATGGAGGGAAACTACAATGAGCAGTTCTTC.

The count of this clone is one. The CDR3 reads CASSLDEGRDGYTF. The DNA for the CDR3 is TGCGCCAGCAGCTTGGACGAGGGGAGGGATGGCTACACCTTC. V and J are TRBV5-1 and TRBJ1-2; D might be TRBD1 (5 bases). Trimming removed 0 bases from V and 6 bases from J, with 12 bases in between. The V gene's germline CDR1 is SGHRS and CDR2 YFSETQ. The CDR3 is made up of 14 amino acids.

The chain carries TRBV7-2 and TRBJ2-1, with unresolved D. The germline V and J ends were trimmed by 2 bases and 4 bases, with 6 bases remaining between them. In germline, CDR1 is SGHTA, CDR2 FQGNSA. CDR3 length: 13 amino acids. This chain's CDR3 is CASSLPDYNEQFF. In DNA form, the CDR3 reads TGTGCCAGCAGCTTACCAGATTACAATGAGCAGTTCTTC.

V is TRBV4-1 and J is TRBJ2-2; 7 nucleotides align to TRBD1. Looked up from germline, CDR1 is MGHRA and CDR2 is YSYEKL. The V and J ends lost 0 bases and 3 bases, in that order; junction bases with no gene match: 7. The CDR3 is 17 residues long. The CDR3 coding sequence is TGCGCCAGCAGCCAAGATCGGGCAGGGGGTGACACCGGGGAGCTGTTTTTT. Amino acids: CASSQDRAGGDTGELFF.

In its sample, this clone was seen many times. The CDR3 region has the DNA TGTGCCAGCAGCTTGGGGCCGACAGGAGAAAATTCACCCCTCCACTTT. This translates into CASSLGPTGENSPLHF. This sequence joins TRBV5-6 and TRBJ1-6, with D perhaps TRBD1 (6 bases). Between the trimmed V and J ends, which lost 0 bases and 7 bases, there was a span of 14 bases. The length of the CDR3 is 16 residues. Germline CDR1 SGHDT, CDR2 YYEEEE.

The chain links TRBV6-1 to TRBJ2-5, with unresolved D. V was trimmed by 0 bases and J by 2 bases, leaving 10 bases between them. Germline-derived CDR1 and CDR2 are MNHNS and SASEGT. The length of the CDR3 is 15 residues. DNA of the CDR3: TGTGCCAGCAGTGAAGCTCAAGCGTTACAAGAGACCCAGTACTTC. It encodes CASSEAQALQETQYF.

Only one count was recorded for this clone. This chain uses TRBV5-5 with TRBJ1-1, with D unresolved. The CDR3 is 14 residues long. Germline loops: CDR1 SGHKS, CDR2 YYEKEE (reference sequence). V was trimmed by 1 base and J by 1 base, leaving 8 bases between them. Here the CDR3 DNA reads TGTGCCAGCAGCTTGCTTAGCGGGAACACTGAAGCTTTCTTT. Translation gives CASSLLSGNTEAFF. Full variable domain (rest looked up from reference TRBV5-5 and TRBJ1-1): DAGVTQSPTHLIKTRGQQVTLRCSPISGHKSVSWYQQVLGQGPQFIFQYYEKEERGRGNFPDRFSARQFPNYSSELNVNALLLGDSALYLCASSLLSGNTEAFFGQGTRLTVV.

The chain is built from TRBV28 and TRBJ2-5; 10 bases match TRBD2. The CDR3 length is 14 residues. Germline trimming cut 8 bases from V and 5 bases from J; bases unmatched to any gene: 8. CDR1 and CDR2 from the germline V gene are MDHEN and SYDVKM. The CDR3: CASLKREGPETQYF. In nucleotides, the CDR3 is TGTGCCAGCCTAAAGCGGGAGGGCCCGGAGACCCAGTACTTC.

The V and J genes are TRBV7-9 and TRBJ2-3; 10 nucleotides agree with TRBD2. This CDR3 is 12 amino acids long. V shed 11 bases and J 6 bases; nucleotides not matched to a gene: 5. CDR1 is SEHNR, CDR2 FQNEAQ, per germline (reference sequence). CDR3 sequence: CAWGLASDTQYF. In DNA form, the CDR3 reads TGTGCCTGGGGACTAGCGTCCGATACGCAGTATTTT.

This chain links TRBV25-1 with TRBJ2-7; D possibly corresponds to TRBD2 (6 bases). V lost 3 bases and J lost 4, with 13 bases in between. Looked up from germline, CDR1 is MGHDK and CDR2 is SYGVNS. The CDR3 covers 14 residues. CDR3 nucleotide sequence: TGTGCCAGCAGTGACACTAGGAGGGCATACGAGCAGTACTTC. This sequence encodes CASSDTRRAYEQYF.

The V and J genes are TRBV4-1 and TRBJ1-5; a weak D match, TRBD1 (5 bases). The CDR3 runs 16 residues. Trimming removed 0 bases from V and 6 bases from J, with 15 bases in between. CDR1 is MGHRA, CDR2 YSYEKL, per germline. In nucleotides, the CDR3 is TGCGCCAGCAGCCAAGATGAAGGGAGGGGCGGTCAGCCCCAGCATTTT. This encodes CASSQDEGRGGQPQHF.

This chain connects TRBV10-3 to TRBJ2-5, with D perhaps matching TRBD2 (5 bases). Trimming took 8 bases from V and 5 from J, leaving 12 bases between them. From germline, CDR1 is ENHRY and CDR2 SYGVKD. This CDR3 spans 12 amino acids. This CDR3 reads CAISQDLETQYF. DNA of the CDR3: TGTGCCATCTCCCAGGACTTGGAGACCCAGTACTTC.

This rearrangement joins TRBV5-1 to TRBJ1-1; a weak D match, TRBD1 (5 bases). Trimming cost V 4 bases and J 1 base, with 14 bases left between them. The length of the CDR3 is 15 residues. Germline values: CDR1 SGHRS, CDR2 YFSETQ. The CDR3: CASSLQDARNTEAFF. Written as DNA, the CDR3 is TGCGCCAGCAGCCTACAGGACGCTAGGAACACTGAAGCTTTCTTT.

The CDR3 spells CASSLDSTDQPQHF. The CDR3 bases are TGTGCCAGCAGCTTGGACAGCACAGATCAGCCCCAGCATTTT. This chain joins TRBV5-4 and TRBJ1-5; no clear D gene. Germline V lookup: CDR1 SGHNT, CDR2 YYREEE (reference sequence). V was pared by 0 bases and J by 5 bases, with 9 bases between. CDR3 size: 14 residues. Drawing the rest from reference TRBV5-4 and TRBJ1-5, the complete variable domain is ETGVTQSPTHLIKTRGQQVTLRCSSQSGHNTVSWYQQALGQGPQFIFQYYREEENGRGNFPPRFSGLQFPNYSSELNVNALELDDSALYLCASSLDSTDQPQHFGDGTRLSIL.

This clone occurred once. This chain links TRBV19 with TRBJ2-1; 9 nucleotides agree with TRBD2. Germline V CDR1 and CDR2: LNHDA, SQIVND (reference sequence). V trimming: 3 bases; J trimming: 1 base; junction bases outside the gene matches: 1. The CDR3 covers 15 residues. Here the CDR3 DNA reads TGTGCCAGTAGTATTAGCGGGAGTTCCTACAATGAGCAGTTCTTC. Amino acids: CASSISGSSYNEQFF.

The V and J genes are TRBV19 and TRBJ2-1; 10 nucleotides align to TRBD2. V was clipped by 3 bases and J by 5 bases; unmatched bases: 4. The CDR3 runs to 15 residues. Per germline, CDR1 LNHDA and CDR2 SQIVND (reference sequence). CDR3 sequence reads: CASSMVAGGHNEQFF. The CDR3 DNA is TGTGCCAGTAGTATGGTAGCGGGAGGCCACAATGAGCAGTTCTTC.

With respect to this clone: At one of its ends the junction is not consistent with the germline gene, which may arise from a read error. The V gene is TRBV29-1, the J gene TRBJ1-1; 7 positions match TRBD1. Germline lookup yields CDR1 SQVTM and CDR2 ANQGSEA. This CDR3 has 12 amino acids. The CDR3 here is CSVEPQTTGRLF. The CDR3 nucleotides are TGCAGCGTTGAACCCCAGACGACAGGGAGGCTCTTT. Together with reference TRBV29-1 and TRBJ1-1, the CDR3 gives the full variable domain: SAVISQKPSRDICQRGTSLTIQCQVDSQVTMMFWYRQQPGQSLTLIATANQGSEATYESGFVIDKFPISRPNLTFSTLTVSNMSPEDSSIYLCSVEPQTTGRLFGQGTRLTVV.

This clone appeared a single time. This CDR3 is CASSPGFLSYEQYF. CDR3 coding DNA: TGTGCCAGCAGCCCGGGATTCCTCTCCTACGAGCAGTACTTC. The chain links TRBV9 to TRBJ2-7, with D perhaps matching TRBD2 (5 bases). This CDR3 comprises 14 residues. The V end lost 4 bases, the J end lost 0 bases, and 11 bases lay between the germline ends. Germline CDR1 and CDR2: SGDLS and YYNGEE.

The chain uses TRBV12-3 or TRBV12-4 and TRBJ2-7, with D perhaps TRBD1 (6 bases). CDR3 length equals 12 residues. The V end was cut by 6 bases, the J end by 3 bases, with 9 bases between. CDR3 in amino acids: CASSRGGYEQYF. The CDR3 DNA sequence: TGTGCCAGCAGCCGAGGGGGCTACGAGCAGTACTTC.

The rearrangement joins TRBV28 to TRBJ1-1; D call uncertain. The CDR3 has 12 residues. Germline V gives CDR1 MDHEN, CDR2 SYDVKM. V lost 3 bases, J lost 11 bases, and 13 bases lay in between. The CDR3, as DNA: TGTGCCAGCAGTTTCCCCCTCAGCGGGGCTTTCTTT. This gives the protein CASSFPLSGAFF.